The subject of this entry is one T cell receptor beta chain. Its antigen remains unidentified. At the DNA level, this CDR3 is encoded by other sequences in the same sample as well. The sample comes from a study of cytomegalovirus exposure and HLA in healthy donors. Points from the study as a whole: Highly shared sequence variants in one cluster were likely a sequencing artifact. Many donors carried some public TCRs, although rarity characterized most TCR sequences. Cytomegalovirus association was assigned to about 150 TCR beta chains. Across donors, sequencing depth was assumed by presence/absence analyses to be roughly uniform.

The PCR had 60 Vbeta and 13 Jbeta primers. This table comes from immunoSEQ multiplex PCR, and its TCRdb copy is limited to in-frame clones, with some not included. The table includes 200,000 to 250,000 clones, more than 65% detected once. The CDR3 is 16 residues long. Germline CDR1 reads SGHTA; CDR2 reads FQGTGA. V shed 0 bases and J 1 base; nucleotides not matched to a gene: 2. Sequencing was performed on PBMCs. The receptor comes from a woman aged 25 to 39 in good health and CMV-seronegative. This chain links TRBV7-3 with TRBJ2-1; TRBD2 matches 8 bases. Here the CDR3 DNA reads TGTGCCAGCAGCTTAACGGCGGGAGGTTCCTACAATGAGCAGTTCTTC. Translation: CASSLTAGGSYNEQFF.